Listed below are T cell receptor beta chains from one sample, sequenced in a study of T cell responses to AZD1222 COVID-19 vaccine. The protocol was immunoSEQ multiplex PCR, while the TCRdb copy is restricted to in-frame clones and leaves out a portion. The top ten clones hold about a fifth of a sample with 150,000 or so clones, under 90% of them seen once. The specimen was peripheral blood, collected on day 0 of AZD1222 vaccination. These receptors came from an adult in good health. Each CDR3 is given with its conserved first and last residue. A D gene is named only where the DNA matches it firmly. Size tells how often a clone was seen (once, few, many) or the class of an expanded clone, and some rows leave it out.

TGTGCCTGGAGTGTACGGCAGGTTGAAAAACTGTTTTTT,CAWSVRQVEKLFF,TRBV30,-,-,TRBJ1-4
TGTGCCAGTAGTGCCGGACAGGGGGCGAGCTCCTACGAGCAGTACTTC,CASSAGQGASSYEQYF,TRBV19,TRBD1,-,TRBJ2-7
TGTGCCAGCAGTTACTCGAGTGGGGGCGCCGATGAAGCTTTCTTT,CASSYSSGGADEAFF,TRBV6-2/TRBV6-3,-,-,TRBJ1-1
TGTGCCAGCAGTTTGCCTGACTCTGGAAACACCATATATTTT,CASSLPDSGNTIYF,TRBV27,-,-,TRBJ1-3
TGTGCCAGCTCCATTCTCGCCGGGACAGGGCCCGGTGGGCGGTTAAATAATTCACCCCTCCACTTT,CASSILAGTGPGGRLNNSPLHF,TRBV18,TRBD1,-,TRBJ1-6
TGTGCCAGCAGCGTAGAGTCATCGGTCTACGAGCAGTACTTC,CASSVESSVYEQYF,TRBV9,-,-,TRBJ2-7
TGTGCCAGCAGTGGGGACAGGGGATCCGGGGAGCTGTTTTTT,CASSGDRGSGELFF,TRBV2,TRBD1,-,TRBJ2-2
TGTGCCATCAGTGAGTTCCGGGATAAATCTGGAAACACCATATATTTT,CAISEFRDKSGNTIYF,TRBV10-3,-,-,TRBJ1-3
TGTGCCAGCAGCCGTGGCGCAGGGGCTTACACTGAAGCTTTCTTT,CASSRGAGAYTEAFF,TRBV7-9,-,-,TRBJ1-1
TGTGCCAGCAGACGGCAGGGGACTGGAAACACCATATATTTT,CASRRQGTGNTIYF,TRBV2,-,-,TRBJ1-3
TGTGCCAGCAGCTTAGCCGGGGGGCAGGGGACTGAAGCTTTCTTT,CASSLAGGQGTEAFF,TRBV7-9,-,-,TRBJ1-1
TGTGCCAGCAGCTTTGACGCTAAAAATGGAAACACCATATATTTT,CASSFDAKNGNTIYF,TRBV13,-,-,TRBJ1-3
TGTGCCAGCAGTTGGGGAGGGGGCTACACCTTC,CASSWGGGYTF,TRBV12-3/TRBV12-4,-,-,TRBJ1-2
TGTGCTAGCAGCTCACGGTGGGGGAGCACCTACGAGCAGTACTTC,CASSSRWGSTYEQYF,TRBV7-7,-,once,TRBJ2-7
TGTGCCAGCAGCGGAGAAGGGGTGGGAGACTCCTACGAGCAGTACTTC,CASSGEGVGDSYEQYF,TRBV5-8,-,-,TRBJ2-7
TGTGCCAGCAGTGAGGGACAGAGTAACTATGGCTACACCTTC,CASSEGQSNYGYTF,TRBV28,TRBD1,once,TRBJ1-2
TGTGCCAGCAGTAACGACCCCGTGGGGCAGTACTTC,CASSNDPVGQYF,TRBV2,-,-,TRBJ2-7
TGTGCCAGCAGGACCGTCAGCTCTGGAAACACCATATATTTT,CASRTVSSGNTIYF,TRBV5-8,-,-,TRBJ1-3
TGCGCCAGCAGCTCCCCCAGCGGGGGGCGCCCCACAGATACGCAGTATTTT,CASSSPSGGRPTDTQYF,TRBV5-1,TRBD2,-,TRBJ2-3
TGTGCCAGTAGTCTCCAGACAGGGAACAATCAGCCCCAGCATTTT,CASSLQTGNNQPQHF,TRBV19,TRBD1,-,TRBJ1-5
TGTGCCAGTAGTATCCGCGCAGACCGAAACTACGAGCAGTACTTC,CASSIRADRNYEQYF,TRBV19,-,few,TRBJ2-7
TGTGCCAGCGAGGGGAACACTGAAGCTTTCTTT,CASEGNTEAFF,TRBV7-9,-,-,TRBJ1-1
TGCAGCGTTGGGGCTAGCGGGGGGGGCACAGATACGCAGTATTTT,CSVGASGGGTDTQYF,TRBV29-1,TRBD2,once,TRBJ2-3
TGTGCCAGCAGCTTTAAGACAGGGGGATATGGCTACACCTTC,CASSFKTGGYGYTF,TRBV7-2,TRBD1,-,TRBJ1-2
TGTGCCAGCAGTGGCGGGGCAGGGGGTCGGGCACCCCTCCACTTT,CASSGGAGGRAPLHF,TRBV2,TRBD1,-,TRBJ1-6
TGTGCCAGCAGCTTCGGGACGGGAACAAACTCTGGAAACACCATATATTTT,CASSFGTGTNSGNTIYF,TRBV7-8,-,once,TRBJ1-3